This T cell receptor beta chain derives from a study of cytomegalovirus exposure and HLA in healthy donors. Germline CDR1 reads LNHDA; CDR2 reads SQIVND (reference sequence). The CDR3 extends over 14 amino acids. Germline trimming cut 7 bases from V and 7 bases from J; bases unmatched to any gene: 7. PCR primers comprised 60 Vbeta and 13 Jbeta primers. TCRdb's copy holds only in-frame clones and misses some; the assay was immunoSEQ multiplex PCR. The repertoire consists of 100,000 to 130,000 clones, with 65% to 85% occurring once and the leading ten covering approximately 2%. The receptor's source is a man aged 25-45 years in good health and CMV-seronegative. Sequenced input: PBMCs. The chain combines TRBV19 with TRBJ2-2; 9 bases line up with TRBD1. CDR3 DNA sequence: TGTGCCAGTATTCCGGGACAGGGTGGCGGGGAGCTGTTTTTT. Translating it yields CASIPGQGGGELFF.